These 28 T cell receptor beta chains originate from one sample sequenced in a study of blood T cell repertoires in COVID-19. Sequencing was performed with immunoSEQ multiplex PCR; in TCRdb, only in-frame clones are kept and a portion is missing. Found here are 250,000 to 300,000 clones, 75% to 90% of them singletons; the top ten hold around 2.2%. The sample consisted of peripheral blood. These receptors were collected from a woman aged 50 to 60 who had recovered from COVID-19.

This clone was picked up one time. This chain uses TRBV3-1 (or the pseudogene TRBV3-2) with TRBJ2-7, with D maybe TRBD2 (5 bases). CDR3 length: 12 amino acids. Germline V gene data show CDR1 as LGHDT and CDR2 as YNNKEL (reference sequence). V was trimmed by 3 bases and J by 6 bases, leaving 9 bases between them. CDR3 bases: TGTGCCAGCAGCCACACGGCGGGCGAGCAGTACTTC. This encodes CASSHTAGEQYF.

This clone was seen a handful of times. The chain couples TRBV7-2 to TRBJ1-2, with D perhaps TRBD1 (5 bases). The length of the CDR3 is 19 residues. Germline CDR1 SGHTA, CDR2 FQGNSA. With 0 bases removed from V and 4 bases from J, the gap between germline ends came to 24 bases. The CDR3 spells CASSLATACAGGICYGYTF. Here the CDR3 DNA reads TGTGCCAGCAGCTTAGCCACAGCATGTGCTGGGGGGATTTGCTATGGCTACACCTTC.

There are a few counts of this clone. The chain's CDR3 is CASSPGAAGEGETQYF. DNA of the CDR3: TGTGCCAGCAGCCCCGGGGCGGCGGGGGAGGGAGAGACCCAGTACTTC. This sequence joins TRBV9 and TRBJ2-5, with 7 bases lining up with TRBD2. The J segment lost 4 bases and the V segment lost 4 bases, leaving 13 bases of the junction unmatched. This CDR3 is 16 amino acids long. The germline V gene encodes CDR1 SGDLS and CDR2 YYNGEE.

V is TRBV28 and J is TRBJ2-7; the match to TRBD1 covers 7 bases. Germline V lookup: CDR1 MDHEN, CDR2 SYDVKM. Unmatched junction bases numbered 9, after V lost 6 bases and J lost 4 bases. There are 14 residues in the CDR3. CDR3 protein: CASRAGTDLYEQYF. The CDR3 nucleotides read TGTGCCAGCAGAGCCGGGACAGACTTATACGAGCAGTACTTC.

The genes are TRBV4-1 and TRBJ1-2, with 8 bases matching TRBD1. The CDR3 loop spans 13 amino acids. Germline CDR1 MGHRA, CDR2 YSYEKL. The V and J ends lost 0 bases and 12 bases, in that order; junction bases with no gene match: 6. Written as DNA, the CDR3 is TGCGCCAGCAGCCAAGATCCAGGGGGCTGGCACACCTTC. The encoded protein is CASSQDPGGWHTF.

The gene calls are TRBV7-2 and TRBJ1-1, with TRBD1 as a possible D gene (5 bases). Germline loops: CDR1 SGHTA, CDR2 FQGNSA. This CDR3 region has 16 residues. Trimming took off 5 bases at V and 1 base at J, with 17 bases between the two ends. The CDR3 loop is CASSLEWGRKNTEAFF. In nucleotides, the CDR3 is TGTGCCAGCAGCCTCGAGTGGGGCAGAAAGAACACTGAAGCTTTCTTT. Looking up the rest from reference TRBV7-2 and TRBJ1-1 gives the full variable domain: GAGVSQSPSNKVTEKGKDVELRCDPISGHTALYWYRQSLGQGLEFLIYFQGNSAPDKSGLPSDRFSAERTGGSVSTLTIQRTQQEDSAVYLCASSLEWGRKNTEAFFGQGTRLTVV.

This clone is a singleton in its sample. The gene calls are TRBV28 and TRBJ1-2; the match to TRBD1 covers 10 bases. Germline CDR1 reads MDHEN; CDR2 reads SYDVKM. The CDR3 extends over 15 amino acids. With 9 bases clipped from V and 2 bases from J, the junction kept 9 bases outside the gene matches. The CDR3: CASRDRGNSNYGYTF. For the CDR3, the DNA is TGTGCCAGTAGGGACAGGGGAAATTCAAACTATGGCTACACCTTC.

J is TRBJ2-2 and V is TRBV28; 9 bases match TRBD2. The junction had 9 bases not matched to a gene; V was cut back by 5 bases and J by 2 bases. This CDR3 region has 17 residues. Germline lookup yields CDR1 MDHEN and CDR2 SYDVKM. The CDR3, as DNA: TGTGCCAGCAGTGGGCCGGGGACTAGCTATAACACCGGGGAGCTGTTTTTT. Translation gives CASSGPGTSYNTGELFF. The whole variable domain, filled in from reference TRBV28 and TRBJ2-2, reads DVKVTQSSRYLVKRTGEKVFLECVQDMDHENMFWYRQDPGLGLRLIYFSYDVKMKEKGDIPEGYSVSREKKERFSLILESASTNQTSMYLCASSGPGTSYNTGELFFGEGSRLTVL.

This chain uses TRBV5-1 with TRBJ2-2; TRBD1 matches 7 bases. Germline lookup yields CDR1 SGHRS and CDR2 YFSETQ. CDR3 length: 15 amino acids. The trim removed 1 base at V and 0 bases at J, leaving 0 bases unmatched. CDR3 coding DNA: TGCGCCAGCAGCTTGAGGGGGCCGAACACCGGGGAGCTGTTTTTT. It is translated as CASSLRGPNTGELFF.

The chain joins TRBV27 to TRBJ2-5, with 7 bases that match TRBD1. CDR3 length equals 13 residues. The ends lost 5 bases at V and 4 bases at J; junction bases unmatched: 4. Germline CDR1 MNHEY, CDR2 SMNVEV (reference sequence). The CDR3 loop reads CASSLRTGETQYF. The DNA of the CDR3 is TGTGCCAGCAGTCTCCGGACAGGAGAGACCCAGTACTTC.

This chain joins TRBV29-1 and TRBJ2-1; D might be TRBD1 (6 bases). There are 15 residues in the CDR3. Deletions cut 5 bases from V and 0 bases from J, with 14 bases between. CDR1 and CDR2 from the germline V gene are SQVTM and ANQGSEA. CDR3 nucleotides: TGCAGCGTTCTAGGTGGGACATACTCCTACAATGAGCAGTTCTTC. As protein: CSVLGGTYSYNEQFF.

The chain uses TRBV5-1 and TRBJ2-2; maybe TRBD2 (6 bases). The CDR3 runs 15 residues. Between the trimmed V and J ends, which lost 4 bases and 2 bases, there was a span of 12 bases. Germline V gene sequence: CDR1 SGHRS, CDR2 YFSETQ. CDR3 DNA sequence: TGCGCCAGCAGCCCGGAGGGAACCAACACCGGGGAGCTGTTTTTT. It specifies CASSPEGTNTGELFF.

This rearrangement joins TRBV24-1 to TRBJ2-1, with 13 bases lining up with TRBD2. The CDR3 has 18 amino acids. Germline values: CDR1 KGHDR, CDR2 SFDVKD. V shed 5 bases and J 1 base; nucleotides not matched to a gene: 7. CDR3 sequence reads: CATSGIGTSGISYNEQFF. The CDR3 DNA follows: TGTGCCACCAGTGGCATCGGGACTAGCGGGATATCCTACAATGAGCAGTTCTTC.

V is TRBV3-1 (or the pseudogene TRBV3-2) and J is TRBJ1-1; D is undetermined. This CDR3 comprises 14 residues. Germline V gene lookup returns CDR1 LGHDT and CDR2 YNNKEL (reference sequence). Trimming removed 3 bases at V and 5 bases at J, with 13 bases between. CDR3 region: CASSQGGRGTEAFF. The CDR3 DNA reads as TGTGCCAGCAGCCAGGGTGGTAGAGGTACTGAAGCTTTCTTT.

V is TRBV5-1 and J is TRBJ2-5; D ambiguous. Germline V CDR1 and CDR2: SGHRS, YFSETQ. V was cut by 0 bases and J by 3 bases, with 9 bases left in between. This CDR3 is 14 amino acids long. For the CDR3, the DNA is TGCGCCAGCAGCTTGGTAGGCGGAAAAGAGACCCAGTACTTC. Residues: CASSLVGGKETQYF.

The sample holds a few counts of this clone. CDR3 DNA sequence: TGTGCCAGCAGCTCCCCGGGTGGCGGGAGGGCCACCGGGGAGCTGTTTTTT. Protein product: CASSSPGGGRATGELFF. The chain has TRBV9 and TRBJ2-2, with TRBD2 matching over 9 bases. CDR3 length: 17 amino acids. In germline, CDR1 is SGDLS, CDR2 YYNGEE. Trimming took 4 bases from V and 4 from J; bases not matched to a gene: 11.

The V call is TRBV5-4, the J call TRBJ2-1; D remains unclear. Germline V lookup: CDR1 SGHNT, CDR2 YYREEE (reference sequence). V lost 4 bases to trimming and J lost 6 bases, with 5 bases between them. This CDR3 is built from 11 residues. CDR3 nucleotide sequence: TGTGCCAGCAGCACGGGCAATGAGCAGTTCTTC. Encoded protein: CASSTGNEQFF.

V is TRBV30 and J is TRBJ2-5; 7 bases line up with TRBD2. V gave up 2 bases and J gave up 6 bases; unmatched junction bases: 12. The CDR3 runs to 15 residues. Germline V gene sequence: CDR1 GTSNPN, CDR2 SVGIG (reference sequence). The CDR3, as DNA: TGTGCCTGGAGTTCTTGGCGGGAGATCGGAAAGACCCAGTACTTC. Translating gives CAWSSWREIGKTQYF.

V gene TRBV19 combines with J gene TRBJ2-5; D gene unclear. This CDR3 has 14 residues. The V end was cut by 3 bases, the J end by 1 base, with 9 bases between. The V gene's germline CDR1 is LNHDA and CDR2 SQIVND (reference sequence). CDR3 in DNA: TGTGCCAGTAGTATGTCAACAGCCCAAGAGACCCAGTACTTC. The encoded protein is CASSMSTAQETQYF.

V usage is TRBV5-6 and J usage is TRBJ1-1; maybe TRBD1 (5 bases). Germline CDR1 and CDR2: SGHDT and YYEEEE. V lost 3 bases to trimming and J lost 4 bases, with 10 bases between them. The CDR3 consists of 13 residues. In DNA form, the CDR3 reads TGTGCCAGCAGCTGGGACGGGGGCACTGAAGCTTTCTTT. It codes for CASSWDGGTEAFF.

The chain is built from TRBV5-1 and TRBJ2-1; 9 bases agree with TRBD1. CDR3 length: 14 residues. Germline V lookup: CDR1 SGHRS, CDR2 YFSETQ. The trim removed 4 bases at V and 6 bases at J, leaving 5 bases unmatched. CDR3 loop: CASSNPGQGNEQFF. The CDR3 DNA sequence: TGCGCCAGCAGCAACCCGGGACAGGGCAATGAGCAGTTCTTC.

The sample holds a few counts of this clone. The chain is built from TRBV7-2 and TRBJ2-7, with 8 nucleotides matching TRBD2. The V gene end was trimmed by 5 bases and the J gene end by 2 bases; junction bases not matched to a gene: 11. The CDR3 loop spans 16 amino acids. CDR1 and CDR2 from the germline V gene are SGHTA and FQGNSA. The CDR3 protein is CASSLGGGEIPYEQYF. The CDR3 DNA sequence: TGTGCCAGCAGCCTCGGGGGGGGCGAAATACCCTACGAGCAGTACTTC.

The chain links TRBV3-1 (or the pseudogene TRBV3-2) to TRBJ1-4, with 10 bases aligning to TRBD1. With V trimmed by 4 bases and J by 8 bases, 10 bases remained unmatched. Per the germline V gene, CDR1 is LGHDT and CDR2 is YNNKEL (reference sequence). CDR3 length: 16 amino acids. Written as DNA, the CDR3 is TGTGCCAGCAGCCGACGTCCGGGACAGGGGAGGGAAAAACTGTTTTTT. This translates into CASSRRPGQGREKLFF.

This chain links TRBV18 with TRBJ1-1; D may be TRBD1 (6 bases). Between the trimmed V and J ends, which lost 2 bases and 6 bases, there was a span of 22 bases. Germline assignment: CDR1 KGHSH and CDR2 LQKENI. The CDR3 totals 17 residues. The CDR3 is CASSPRLPGAGVSEAFF. DNA for the CDR3: TGTGCCAGCTCACCAAGATTACCGGGGGCGGGGGTCTCTGAAGCTTTCTTT.

V is TRBV6-5 and J is TRBJ1-4, with TRBD1 matching 7 bases. Germline V CDR1 and CDR2: MNHEY, SVGAGI. V trimming: 7 bases; J trimming: 8 bases; junction bases outside the gene matches: 13. The CDR3 has 15 amino acids. Written as DNA, the CDR3 is TGTGCCAGCATTTTTATCAGGGGGGCGAGGGAAAAACTGTTTTTT. As protein: CASIFIRGAREKLFF.

The rearrangement links TRBV7-2 to TRBJ2-3; 9 bases are a match to TRBD2. This CDR3 has 14 residues. Germline values: CDR1 SGHTA, CDR2 FQGNSA. V trimming: 6 bases; J trimming: 4 bases; junction bases outside the gene matches: 5. CDR3 DNA sequence: TGTGCCAGCAGTTGGTTAGCGGGGGCAGATACGCAGTATTTT. Encoded protein: CASSWLAGADTQYF.

The V gene is TRBV4-3, the J gene TRBJ2-1; 9 bases are a match to TRBD1. Unmatched junction bases numbered 13, after V lost 0 bases and J lost 7 bases. The V gene's germline CDR1 is LGHNA and CDR2 YSLEER. The CDR3 totals 18 residues. The DNA of the CDR3 is TGCGCCAGCAGCCAAGATCGATACGAGGGGACAGGGCATAATGAGCAGTTCTTC. It codes for CASSQDRYEGTGHNEQFF.

The chain links TRBV27 to TRBJ1-2; tentatively, D is TRBD1 (5 bases). Trimming pared 3 bases from V and 11 bases from J, leaving 16 bases between. The CDR3 length is 13 residues. The germline gives CDR1 MNHEY, CDR2 SMNVEV (reference sequence). The CDR3 spells CASSFFSGGVYTF. The DNA for the CDR3 is TGTGCCAGCAGTTTTTTCTCTGGGGGGGTTTACACCTTC.